Presented here are 5 T cell receptor beta chains from one specimen sequenced in a study of a mutant IDH1 vaccine in newly diagnosed glioma. Time point in this sample: week 35, safety follow-up. The vaccine gave 300 ug of a 20-mer mutant IDH1 peptide subcutaneously per dose. No cognate antigen is known for these TCRs. The repertoire was sequenced with immunoSEQ multiplex PCR; TCRdb's copy has only in-frame clones and lacks some. The repertoire holds about 31,000 clones, with roughly 78% as singletons. Sequenced here: PBMCs, sampled from a glioma patient whose treatment included an IDH1 peptide vaccine. The source is a woman aged 40 to 50 with glioma.

The rearrangement uses TRBV27 and TRBJ1-1, with 7 bases that match TRBD1. The V segment lost 6 bases and the J segment 8 bases; nucleotides outside the gene matches: 6. CDR1 and CDR2 (germline): MNHEY, SMNVEV (reference sequence). This CDR3 contains 12 residues. The CDR3 is CASRGQRLEAFF. The DNA of the CDR3 is TGTGCCAGCAGGGGACAGCGGCTAGAAGCTTTCTTT.

This rearrangement joins TRBV4-3 to TRBJ1-1, with no clear D. The germline gives CDR1 LGHNA, CDR2 YSLEER. The length of the CDR3 is 14 residues. Deletions cut 1 base from V and 3 bases from J, with 9 bases between. The CDR3 region has the DNA TGCGCCAGCAGCCAAGGGGAAGGAGACACTGAAGCTTTCTTT. This codes for CASSQGEGDTEAFF.

The chain combines TRBV6-1 with TRBJ2-7; perhaps TRBD1 as D (6 bases). This CDR3 has 12 amino acids. V was shortened by 6 bases and J by 6 bases, with 12 bases between the two germline ends. From germline, CDR1 is MNHNS and CDR2 SASEGT. CDR3 sequence reads: CASSEKGVEQYF. CDR3 DNA sequence: TGTGCCAGCAGCGAAAAGGGGGTCGAGCAGTACTTC.

The chain has TRBV5-1 and TRBJ2-2; possibly TRBD2 for D (6 bases). Trimming stripped 1 base from V and 4 bases from J, with 17 bases between. Germline CDR1 and CDR2: SGHRS and YFSETQ. This CDR3 has 17 residues. The CDR3, as DNA: TGCGCCAGCAGCTTGTCTGGGTTCGGAGCGGGCACCGGGGAGCTGTTTTTT. Residues: CASSLSGFGAGTGELFF.

The chain joins TRBV2 to TRBJ1-2, with 11 bases identical to TRBD1. The V gene end was trimmed by 4 bases and the J gene end by 7 bases; junction bases not matched to a gene: 8. Germline V gene data show CDR1 as SNHLY and CDR2 as FYNNEI. The CDR3 spans 15 residues. CDR3 amino acids: CASSVGTGGSGGYTF. The CDR3 DNA is TGTGCCAGCAGTGTAGGGACAGGGGGTTCTGGTGGCTACACCTTC.